The 27 T cell receptor beta chains below come from one sample, sequenced in a study of cytomegalovirus exposure and HLA in healthy donors. The primer mix had 60 Vbeta and 13 Jbeta primers. The assay was immunoSEQ multiplex PCR, and TCRdb's table has in-frame clones only and misses some. The sample totals 200,000 or so clones. The sample taken for sequencing was PBMCs. All receptors come from a boy aged 5-17 years in good health and CMV-seronegative.

Turning to this clone: The same CDR3 can be traced to other DNA sequences in this sample. V and J are TRBV27 and TRBJ2-7, with a tentative D call TRBD1 (5 bases). CDR1 is MNHEY and CDR2 is SMNVEV in the germline V gene (reference sequence). V lost 4 bases to trimming and J lost 2 bases, with 9 bases between them. The CDR3 spans 13 residues. The CDR3 sequence: CASSSSRAYEQYF. The CDR3 DNA reads TGTGCCAGCAGTTCATCCAGGGCCTACGAGCAGTACTTC.

The rearrangement links TRBV2 to TRBJ1-2; TRBD1 agrees at 10 bases. V was clipped by 6 bases and J by 3 bases; unmatched bases: 4. The CDR3 extends over 14 amino acids. Germline V lookup: CDR1 SNHLY, CDR2 FYNNEI. The CDR3 DNA reads TGTGCCAGCAGAGGGACAGGGGTTGACTATGGCTACACCTTC. It is translated as CASRGTGVDYGYTF.

The chain has TRBV6-1 and TRBJ2-3, with 7 bases lining up with TRBD1. The CDR3 is made up of 14 amino acids. Germline CDR1 is MNHNS and CDR2 is SASEGT. The trim removed 10 bases at V and 1 base at J, leaving 8 bases unmatched. The chain's CDR3 is CATETGRGTDTQYF. In DNA form, the CDR3 reads TGTGCCACAGAGACAGGGCGGGGCACAGATACGCAGTATTTT.

This chain joins TRBV2 and TRBJ1-2; 7 bases are shared with TRBD1. J lost 2 bases, V lost 7 bases, and 7 bases had no gene match. The germline gives CDR1 SNHLY, CDR2 FYNNEI. The CDR3 consists of 14 residues. This CDR3 is CASNKQGRNYGYTF. The CDR3, as DNA: TGTGCCAGCAATAAACAGGGGAGGAACTATGGCTACACCTTC.

The CDR3 loop reads CASSLGQYNEQFF. CDR3 DNA: TGTGCCAGCAGCTTAGGCCAGTACAATGAGCAGTTCTTC. V usage is TRBV11-2 and J usage is TRBJ2-1; D not resolved. Germline values: CDR1 SGHAT, CDR2 FQNNGV. This CDR3 is 13 amino acids long. V shed 1 base and J shed 4 bases, with 5 bases lying between them. Full variable domain (outside the CDR3, taken from reference TRBV11-2 and TRBJ2-1): EAGVAQSPRYKIIEKRQSVAFWCNPISGHATLYWYQQILGQGPKLLIQFQNNGVVDDSQLPKDRFSAERLKGVDSTLKIQPAKLEDSAVYLCASSLGQYNEQFFGPGTRLTVL.

About this clone: Within the sample, other DNA sequences also encode this same CDR3. This rearrangement joins TRBV7-6 to TRBJ1-2, with 9 bases aligning to TRBD1. The CDR3 has 14 residues. The junction had 10 bases not matched to a gene; V was cut back by 9 bases and J by 5 bases. Germline-derived CDR1 and CDR2 are SGHVS and FNYEAQ. Here the CDR3 reads CASSPTGGGYGYTF. CDR3 coding DNA: TGTGCCAGTAGCCCCACAGGGGGCGGGTATGGCTACACCTTC.

The chain combines TRBV5-1 with TRBJ2-3; the match to TRBD2 covers 10 bases. The CDR3 is 16 amino acids. Trimming removed 4 bases from V and 2 bases from J; junction bases left unmatched: 7. Looked up from germline, CDR1 is SGHRS and CDR2 is YFSETQ. The CDR3, as DNA: TGCGCCAGCAGCGGAACTAGCGGGGCGAACACAGATACGCAGTATTTT. Its translation: CASSGTSGANTDTQYF.

The V call is TRBV9, the J call TRBJ2-1; D may be TRBD2 (5 bases). The CDR3 is 15 residues long. V was shortened by 0 bases and J by 4 bases, with 11 bases between the two germline ends. CDR1 SGDLS and CDR2 YYNGEE come from the germline V gene. The CDR3 loop reads CASSVGPPGYNEQFF. CDR3 DNA sequence: TGTGCCAGCAGCGTAGGTCCACCGGGGTACAATGAGCAGTTCTTC.

The chain is built from TRBV27 and TRBJ1-2; no clear D. Looked up from germline, CDR1 is MNHEY and CDR2 is SMNVEV (reference sequence). The CDR3 loop spans 12 amino acids. The V end lost 3 bases, the J end lost 5 bases, and 7 bases lay between the germline ends. For the CDR3, the DNA is TGTGCCAGCAGTTTTGGAGGGTATGGCTACACCTTC. Amino acids: CASSFGGYGYTF.

The chain couples TRBV7-3 to TRBJ2-2; possibly TRBD1 for D (6 bases). In germline, CDR1 is SGHTA, CDR2 FQGTGA. CDR3 length: 15 amino acids. Trimming stripped 6 bases from V and 4 bases from J, with 15 bases between. The CDR3 sequence is CASSSDRRATGELFF. CDR3 nucleotides: TGTGCCAGCAGTTCTGACAGGCGTGCCACCGGGGAGCTGTTTTTT.

This chain links TRBV6-1 with TRBJ2-3; 12 nucleotides line up with TRBD2. Germline assignment: CDR1 MNHNS and CDR2 SASEGT. CDR3 length: 15 residues. V lost 6 bases and J lost 7; bases outside the gene matches: 8. In nucleotides, the CDR3 is TGTGCCAGCAGGCGGACTAGCGGGGTCTTATATACGCAGTATTTT. Translated, it gives CASRRTSGVLYTQYF.

The J gene is TRBJ1-3, the V gene TRBV27; D is perhaps TRBD1 (5 bases). The CDR3 covers 15 residues. Trimming removed 0 bases from V and 2 bases from J, with 8 bases in between. Germline-derived CDR1 and CDR2 are MNHEY and SMNVEV (reference sequence). CDR3 residues: CASSLSWGAGNTIYF. CDR3 nucleotides: TGTGCCAGCAGTTTATCATGGGGGGCTGGAAACACCATATATTTT.

The chain carries TRBV18 and TRBJ2-2, with D tentatively TRBD1 (5 bases). In germline, CDR1 is KGHSH, CDR2 LQKENI. V was clipped by 2 bases and J by 2 bases, with 6 bases between them. This CDR3 has 14 residues. Written as DNA, the CDR3 is TGTGCCAGCTCACCAGACAGTAACACCGGGGAGCTGTTTTTT. It encodes CASSPDSNTGELFF.

The chain combines TRBV7-8 with TRBJ2-1; 8 nucleotides match TRBD1. This CDR3 spans 19 amino acids. CDR1 and CDR2 (germline): SGHVS, FQNEAQ. V lost 1 base and J lost 7; bases outside the gene matches: 18. The CDR3 nucleotides read TGTGCCAGCAGCTTAGTGGTTGGGTTGGGACAGGTGGGGAGAAATGAGCAGTTCTTC. It is translated as CASSLVVGLGQVGRNEQFF.

This sequence joins TRBV30 and TRBJ2-7, with no clear D. V was trimmed by 2 bases and J by 9 bases, leaving 17 bases between them. The CDR3 consists of 13 residues. Germline V lookup: CDR1 GTSNPN, CDR2 SVGIG (reference sequence). The CDR3 is CAWSPISMRRQYF. In DNA, the CDR3 is TGTGCCTGGAGTCCTATATCCATGAGGAGGCAGTACTTC.

The rearrangement uses TRBV19 and TRBJ2-2; 7 nucleotides line up with TRBD1. The V segment lost 5 bases and the J segment 11 bases; nucleotides outside the gene matches: 11. CDR3 size: 14 residues. Germline assignment: CDR1 LNHDA and CDR2 SQIVND (reference sequence). CDR3: CASSVRQGVSELFF. CDR3 in DNA: TGTGCCAGTAGTGTACGACAGGGTGTTAGTGAGCTGTTTTTT.

Written as DNA, the CDR3 is TGTGCCAGCAGCCGGACAGGGATGAACACCGGGGAGCTGTTTTTT. Its translation: CASSRTGMNTGELFF. The chain has TRBV7-6 and TRBJ2-2, with 8 bases that match TRBD1. The length of the CDR3 is 15 residues. The trim removed 5 bases at V and 1 base at J, leaving 3 bases unmatched. Germline V gene lookup returns CDR1 SGHVS and CDR2 FNYEAQ.

This chain joins TRBV2 and TRBJ2-2; 7 bases are shared with TRBD1. V lost 8 bases to trimming and J lost 4 bases; unmatched junction nucleotides: 10. Germline assignment: CDR1 SNHLY and CDR2 FYNNEI. This CDR3 comprises 15 residues. The CDR3 is CASLLETGSTGELFF. The CDR3 DNA follows: TGTGCCAGCTTATTAGAGACAGGGAGCACCGGGGAGCTGTTTTTT.

This chain connects TRBV6-1 to TRBJ2-7; D is perhaps TRBD2 (5 bases). V was pared by 7 bases and J by 2 bases, with 18 bases between. The CDR3 totals 15 residues. Germline V gene sequence: CDR1 MNHNS, CDR2 SASEGT. This CDR3 is CASNQIPGYTYEQYF. CDR3 DNA: TGTGCCAGCAACCAAATCCCGGGGTACACCTACGAGCAGTACTTC.

The J gene is TRBJ2-5, the V gene TRBV9, with D perhaps matching TRBD2 (6 bases). The CDR3 spans 13 residues. The V and J ends lost 7 bases and 4 bases respectively, with 14 bases between them. Germline lookup yields CDR1 SGDLS and CDR2 YYNGEE. The DNA of the CDR3 is TGTGCCAGCGCCCCGGGGACTCTAGAGACCCAGTACTTC. This gives the protein CASAPGTLETQYF. Full variable domain (outside the CDR3, taken from reference TRBV9 and TRBJ2-5): DSGVTQTPKHLITATGQRVTLRCSPRSGDLSVYWYQQSLDQGLQFLIQYYNGEERAKGNILERFSAQQFPDLHSELNLSSLELGDSALYFCASAPGTLETQYFGPGTRLLVL.

The chain couples TRBV2 to TRBJ1-4, with a possible D match to TRBD1 (6 bases). V shed 6 bases and J shed 8 bases, with 16 bases lying between them. Per germline, CDR1 SNHLY and CDR2 FYNNEI. The CDR3 extends over 14 amino acids. Here the CDR3 reads CASRGTHFGEKLFF. The CDR3 DNA follows: TGTGCCAGCAGGGGGACACACTTCGGCGAAAAACTGTTTTTT.

The CDR3 here is CASSSVGIGVKWQFF. For the CDR3, the DNA is TGTGCCAGCAGCTCAGTCGGGATCGGCGTTAAATGGCAGTTCTTC. The chain joins TRBV6-5 to TRBJ2-1, with a possible D match to TRBD2 (5 bases). CDR1 is MNHEY and CDR2 is SVGAGI in the germline V gene. V was cut by 6 bases and J by 12 bases, with 24 bases left in between. The CDR3 runs to 15 residues.

The V call is TRBV20-1, the J call TRBJ2-7; 7 bases are a match to TRBD1. Germline V CDR1 and CDR2: DFQATT, SNEGSKA (reference sequence). This CDR3 is 11 amino acids long. With 5 bases clipped from V and 2 bases from J, the junction kept 0 bases outside the gene matches. DNA of the CDR3: TGCAGTGCTGACAGGGCCTACGAGCAGTACTTC. Amino acid sequence: CSADRAYEQYF.

The J gene is TRBJ1-5, the V gene TRBV4-1, with D possibly matching TRBD1 (5 bases). The V gene lost 1 base and the J gene lost 7 bases, with 20 bases spanning the gap. The CDR3 is made up of 17 amino acids. Germline assignment: CDR1 MGHRA and CDR2 YSYEKL. CDR3 residues: CASSQGGRGPLFQPQHF. The CDR3 region has the DNA TGCGCCAGCAGCCAAGGAGGGAGGGGTCCTCTGTTCCAGCCCCAGCATTTT.

The V call is TRBV9, the J call TRBJ1-4; 7 bases agree with TRBD1. Germline CDR1 is SGDLS and CDR2 is YYNGEE. V lost 3 bases to trimming and J lost 4 bases; unmatched junction nucleotides: 3. This CDR3 comprises 14 residues. The CDR3 reads CASSAGDSNEKLFF. The CDR3 DNA reads TGTGCCAGCAGCGCCGGGGACAGTAATGAAAAACTGTTTTTT.

J is TRBJ1-4 and V is TRBV7-9, with D possibly being TRBD1 (5 bases). The CDR3 is made up of 13 amino acids. Trimming removed 1 base at V and 14 bases at J, with 14 bases between. In germline, CDR1 is SEHNR, CDR2 FQNEAQ (reference sequence). CDR3 in DNA: TGTGCCAGCAGCTTAGGAAGGGGCCGTTTTCTGTTTTTT. It specifies CASSLGRGRFLFF.

The rearrangement joins TRBV27 to TRBJ2-2, with 7 bases lining up with TRBD1. The CDR3 is made up of 15 amino acids. Germline CDR1 MNHEY, CDR2 SMNVEV (reference sequence). Trimming removed 6 bases from V and 1 base from J; junction bases left unmatched: 5. The CDR3 nucleotides are TGTGCCAGCAGGGGGACAGATAAGAACACCGGGGAGCTGTTTTTT. Protein product: CASRGTDKNTGELFF.